This TCR beta chain appears in the sequencing data of a study of long-term antiretroviral therapy in people with HIV. Germline V CDR1 and CDR2: LGHNA, YNFKEQ. This CDR3 has 14 residues. V lost 4 bases and J 8 bases, leaving 14 bases between the germline ends. At survey level, the immunoSEQ assay was run in its v3.0 version. Assay used: immunoSEQ multiplex PCR; TCRdb lists only in-frame clones, some missing. This sample has around 12,000 clones, with 82% found just once. This specimen consisted of unsorted PBMCs, obtained about 7.9 years after starting antiretroviral therapy. The V gene is TRBV4-2, the J gene TRBJ1-4; TRBD1 might be the D (6 bases). The source of this sequence is a man aged 50 to 60 with HIV. The CDR3 nucleotides are TGTGCCAGCAGCCCCATGGGGGGCGACGAAAAACTGTTTTTT. Its translation is CASSPMGGDEKLFF.